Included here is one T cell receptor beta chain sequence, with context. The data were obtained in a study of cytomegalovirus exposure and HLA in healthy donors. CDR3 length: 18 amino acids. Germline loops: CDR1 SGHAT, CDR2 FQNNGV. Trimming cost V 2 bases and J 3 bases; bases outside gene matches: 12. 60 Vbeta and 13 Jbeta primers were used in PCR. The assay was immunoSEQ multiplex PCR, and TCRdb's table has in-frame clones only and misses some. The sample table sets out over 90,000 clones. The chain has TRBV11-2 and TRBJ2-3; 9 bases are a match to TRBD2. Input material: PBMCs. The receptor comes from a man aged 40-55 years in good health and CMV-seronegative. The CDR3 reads CASSLYSPSGKGTDTQYF. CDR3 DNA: TGTGCCAGCAGCTTATATTCCCCTAGCGGGAAAGGAACAGATACGCAGTATTTT.